This TCR beta chain was found in a study of blood T cell repertoires in COVID-19. Study at large: The samples span acute and convalescent COVID-19 from the United States, Italy and Spain. The cDNA or gDNA used as material had been derived from T cells, B-cell-depleted T cells, or PBMCs.

Enrolled during active infection, Seattle patients were then followed longitudinally. There are 11 residues in the CDR3. Germline loops: CDR1 MNHEY, CDR2 SVGAGI. V was trimmed by 9 bases and J by 5 bases, leaving 10 bases between them. Original analysis: Cell counts per sample came from amplifying reference gene primers. TCRdb's table, derived via immunoSEQ multiplex PCR, lists solely in-frame clones and lacks some. V and J calls and clone size come straight from that table; D and trimming were deduced from the DNA. Of some 360,000 clones listed, roughly 89% are singletons. The TCR originated in an older woman with COVID-19, enrolled during active disease. Sequencing was carried out using peripheral blood. The gene calls are TRBV6-5 and TRBJ1-2; D remains ambiguous. The CDR3 DNA sequence: TGTGCCAGTGCGGTCGGGTATGGCTACACCTTC. Its translation: CASAVGYGYTF.